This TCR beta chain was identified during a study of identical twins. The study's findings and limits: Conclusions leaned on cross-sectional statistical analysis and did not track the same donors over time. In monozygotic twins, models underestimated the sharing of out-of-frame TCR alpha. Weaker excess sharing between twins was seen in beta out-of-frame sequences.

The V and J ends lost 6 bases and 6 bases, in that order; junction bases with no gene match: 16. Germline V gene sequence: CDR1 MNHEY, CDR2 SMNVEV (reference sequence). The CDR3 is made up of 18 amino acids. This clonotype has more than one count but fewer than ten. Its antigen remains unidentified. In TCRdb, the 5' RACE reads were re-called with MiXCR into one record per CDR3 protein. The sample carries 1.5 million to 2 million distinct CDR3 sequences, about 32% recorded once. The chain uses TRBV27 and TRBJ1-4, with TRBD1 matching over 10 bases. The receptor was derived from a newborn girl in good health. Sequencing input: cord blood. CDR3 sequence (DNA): TGTGCCAGCAGGTTTGTCCCCCCGTCTGGGACAGGGGATGAAAAACTGTTTTTT. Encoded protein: CASRFVPPSGTGDEKLFF.